This T cell receptor (beta chain) was found in a study of shared clonotypes between healthy human individuals. Looking at the study overall: Per donor, CD8 memory used one plate, CD8 naive used two, CD4 memory used three and CD4 naive used three.

V was clipped by 0 bases and J by 11 bases, with 12 bases between them. Germline lookup yields CDR1 SGHRS and CDR2 YFSETQ. The CDR3 extends over 13 amino acids. Healthy HIV-negative adults without recent acute infections or vaccinations served as donors. Profiling relied on immunoSEQ multiplex PCR, and the TCRdb table lists in-frame clones only, not all of them. The table records 2 million to 2.5 million clones, 93% of them present only once. Material for sequencing was naive CD4+ T cells from PBMCs. The subset denotes: CD45RA+ positively selected. J is TRBJ2-1 and V is TRBV5-1, with D unclear. This TCR derives from a man younger than 35 in good health. Some clones in this sample may be carry-over from other donors' samples. In DNA, the CDR3 is TGCGCCAGCAGCTTGGGTGTTACTAATCAGCAGTTCTTC. It is translated as CASSLGVTNQQFF.